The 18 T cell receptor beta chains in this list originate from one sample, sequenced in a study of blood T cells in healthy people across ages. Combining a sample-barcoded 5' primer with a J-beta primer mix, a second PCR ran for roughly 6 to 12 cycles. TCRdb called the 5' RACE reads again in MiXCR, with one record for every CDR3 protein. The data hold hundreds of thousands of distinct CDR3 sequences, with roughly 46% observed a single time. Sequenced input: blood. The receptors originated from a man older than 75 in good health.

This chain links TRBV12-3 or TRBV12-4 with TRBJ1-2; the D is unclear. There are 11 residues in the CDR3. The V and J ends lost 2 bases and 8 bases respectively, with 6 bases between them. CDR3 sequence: CASSLRTGYTF. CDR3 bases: TGTGCCAGCAGTTTAAGAACGGGCTACACCTTC.

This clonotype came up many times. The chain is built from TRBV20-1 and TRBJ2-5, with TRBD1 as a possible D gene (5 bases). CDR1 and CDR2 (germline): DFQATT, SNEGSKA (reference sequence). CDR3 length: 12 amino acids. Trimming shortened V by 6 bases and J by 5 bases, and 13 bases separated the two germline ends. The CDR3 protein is CSAPEQGETQYF. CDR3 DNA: TGCAGTGCCCCAGAGCAGGGCGAGACCCAGTACTTC.

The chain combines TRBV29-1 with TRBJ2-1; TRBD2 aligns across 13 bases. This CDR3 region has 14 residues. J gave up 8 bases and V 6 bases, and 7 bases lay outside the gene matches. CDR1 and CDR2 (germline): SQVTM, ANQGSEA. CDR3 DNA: TGCAGCGTCACGACTAGCGGGAGGTTAGATGAGCAGTTCTTC. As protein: CSVTTSGRLDEQFF.

The DNA of the CDR3 is TGCGCCAGCAGCTTGCTGGCTTACACCTACGAGCAGTACTTC. Residues: CASSLLAYTYEQYF. V gene TRBV5-1 combines with J gene TRBJ2-7, with unresolved D. Germline CDR1 is SGHRS and CDR2 is YFSETQ. CDR3 length: 14 residues. V lost 1 base, J lost 2 bases, and 10 bases lay in between.

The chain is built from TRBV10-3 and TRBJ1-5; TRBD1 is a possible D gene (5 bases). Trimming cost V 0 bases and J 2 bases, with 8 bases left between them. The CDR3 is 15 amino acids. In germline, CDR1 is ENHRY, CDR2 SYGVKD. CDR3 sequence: CAISESGERNQPQHF. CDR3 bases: TGTGCCATCAGTGAGTCGGGGGAACGCAATCAGCCCCAGCATTTT.

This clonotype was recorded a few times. In nucleotides, the CDR3 is TGTGCCAGCAGCTTAAATAGCGTTGGCAACGAGCAGTACTTC. It codes for CASSLNSVGNEQYF. This chain links TRBV7-9 with TRBJ2-7; the D gene is possibly TRBD2 (5 bases). The CDR3 is made up of 14 amino acids. Germline assignment: CDR1 SEHNR and CDR2 FQNEAQ (reference sequence). V was cut by 2 bases and J by 5 bases, with 13 bases left in between. The variable domain in full, completed from reference TRBV7-9 and TRBJ2-7, reads DTGVSQNPRHKITKRGQNVTFRCDPISEHNRLYWYRQTLGQGPEFLTYFQNEAQLEKSRLLSDRFSAERPKGSFSTLEIQRTEQGDSAMYLCASSLNSVGNEQYFGPGTRLTVT.

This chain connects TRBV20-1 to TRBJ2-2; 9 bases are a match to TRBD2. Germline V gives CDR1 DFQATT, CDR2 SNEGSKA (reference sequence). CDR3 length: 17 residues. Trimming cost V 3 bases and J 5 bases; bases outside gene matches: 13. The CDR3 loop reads CSASHLAGPSDTGELFF. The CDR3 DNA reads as TGCAGTGCTAGTCACCTAGCGGGACCCTCGGATACCGGGGAGCTGTTTTTT.

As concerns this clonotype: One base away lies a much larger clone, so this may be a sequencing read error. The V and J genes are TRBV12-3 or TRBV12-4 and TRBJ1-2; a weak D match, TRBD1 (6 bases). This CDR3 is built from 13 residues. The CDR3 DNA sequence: TGTGCCAACAGTCCGGGACATAACTATGGCTACACCTTC. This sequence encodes CANSPGHNYGYTF.

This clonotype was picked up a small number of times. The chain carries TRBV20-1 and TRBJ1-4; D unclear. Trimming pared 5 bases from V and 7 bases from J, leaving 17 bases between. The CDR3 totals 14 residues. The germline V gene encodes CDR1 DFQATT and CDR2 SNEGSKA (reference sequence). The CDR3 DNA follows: TGCAGTGCTCTTTCTCCTCTGGGCGGTGAAAAACTGTTTTTT. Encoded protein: CSALSPLGGEKLFF.

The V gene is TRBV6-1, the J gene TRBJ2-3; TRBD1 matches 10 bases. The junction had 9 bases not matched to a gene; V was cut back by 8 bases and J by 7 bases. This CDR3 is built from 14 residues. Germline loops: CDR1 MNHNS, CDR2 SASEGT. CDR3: CASGTGTGVNTQYF. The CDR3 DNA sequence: TGTGCCAGCGGAACCGGGACAGGGGTAAATACGCAGTATTTT.

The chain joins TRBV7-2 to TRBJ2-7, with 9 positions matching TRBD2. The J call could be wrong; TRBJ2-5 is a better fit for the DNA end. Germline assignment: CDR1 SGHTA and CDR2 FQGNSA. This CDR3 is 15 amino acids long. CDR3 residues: CASSLVASGEETQYF. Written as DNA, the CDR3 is TGTGCCAGCAGCCTTGTTGCTAGCGGGGAAGAGACCCAGTACTTC.

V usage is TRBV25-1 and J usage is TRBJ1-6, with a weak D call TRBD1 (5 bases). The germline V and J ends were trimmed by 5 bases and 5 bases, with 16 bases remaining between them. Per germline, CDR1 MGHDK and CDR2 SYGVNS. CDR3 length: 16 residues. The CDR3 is CASSSTAGTNNSPLHF. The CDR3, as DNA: TGTGCCAGCAGTTCCACCGCCGGGACGAATAATTCACCCCTCCACTTT.

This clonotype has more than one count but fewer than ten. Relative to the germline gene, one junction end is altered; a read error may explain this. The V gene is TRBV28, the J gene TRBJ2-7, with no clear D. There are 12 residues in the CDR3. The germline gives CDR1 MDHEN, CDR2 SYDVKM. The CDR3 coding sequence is TGTGCCAGTAGTTCTAGGGTCCGCGAGCAGTACTTC. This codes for CASSSRVREQYF.

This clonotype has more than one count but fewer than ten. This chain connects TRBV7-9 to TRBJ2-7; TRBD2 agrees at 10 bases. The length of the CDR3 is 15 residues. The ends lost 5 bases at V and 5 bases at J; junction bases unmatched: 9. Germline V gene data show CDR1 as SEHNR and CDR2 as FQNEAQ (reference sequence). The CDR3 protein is CASSPGAGGPHEQYF. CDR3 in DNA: TGTGCCAGCAGCCCGGGAGCGGGAGGGCCTCACGAGCAGTACTTC.

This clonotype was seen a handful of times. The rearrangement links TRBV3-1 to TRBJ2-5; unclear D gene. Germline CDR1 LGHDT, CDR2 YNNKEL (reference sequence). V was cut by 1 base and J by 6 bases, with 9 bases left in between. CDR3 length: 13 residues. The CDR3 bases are TGTGCCAGCAGCCAAGTGGTGGTCCAGACCCAGTACTTC. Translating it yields CASSQVVVQTQYF.

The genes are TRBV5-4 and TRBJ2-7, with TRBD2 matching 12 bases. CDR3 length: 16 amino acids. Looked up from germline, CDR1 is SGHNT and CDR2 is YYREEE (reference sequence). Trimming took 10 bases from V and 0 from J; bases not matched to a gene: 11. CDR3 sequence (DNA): TGTGCCGGAGGGGCTAGCGGGGGGGAAGGCTCCTACGAGCAGTACTTC. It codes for CAGGASGGEGSYEQYF.

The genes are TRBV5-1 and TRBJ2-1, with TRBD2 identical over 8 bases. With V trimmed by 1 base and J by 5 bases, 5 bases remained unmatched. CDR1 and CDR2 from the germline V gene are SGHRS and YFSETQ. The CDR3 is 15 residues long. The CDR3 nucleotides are TGCGCCAGCAGCTTGAAAGCGGGGGCGGACAATGAGCAGTTCTTC. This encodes CASSLKAGADNEQFF.

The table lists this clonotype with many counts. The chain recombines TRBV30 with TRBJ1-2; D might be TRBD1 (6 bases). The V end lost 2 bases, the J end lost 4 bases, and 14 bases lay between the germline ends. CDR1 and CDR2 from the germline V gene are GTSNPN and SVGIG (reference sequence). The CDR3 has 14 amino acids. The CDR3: CAWSQSRDTYGYTF. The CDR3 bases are TGTGCCTGGAGTCAGTCCCGGGACACCTATGGCTACACCTTC.